A single sample is the source of the 19 T cell receptor beta chains below, sequenced in a study of blood T cell repertoires in COVID-19. This table comes from immunoSEQ multiplex PCR, and its TCRdb copy is limited to in-frame clones, with some not included. Of approximately 150,000 clones in the sample, approximately 90% were seen once. The sequenced sample was peripheral blood. These receptors were collected from a human donor with COVID-19, enrolled during active disease. The donor label of this sample is uncertain.

The rearrangement links TRBV21-1 to TRBJ1-2; the D call in the table, TRBD1, was not verified against the DNA. TRBV21-1 is a documented pseudogene. CDR3 size: 17 residues. The CDR3 region is CASSCHRRTHLGYGYTF. The CDR3 DNA sequence: TGTGCCAGCAGCTGTCACCGGCGGACACACCTTGGCTATGGCTACACCTTC.

The V and J genes are TRBV7-9 and TRBJ1-5; no reliable D call. CDR3 length: 13 amino acids. V lost 1 base to trimming and J lost 5 bases, with 6 bases between them. Germline lookup yields CDR1 SEHNR and CDR2 FQNEAQ (reference sequence). This CDR3 reads CASSLDPDQPQHF. CDR3 bases: TGTGCCAGCAGCTTAGACCCGGATCAGCCCCAGCATTTT.

This clone was observed a handful of times. The chain recombines TRBV29-1 with TRBJ2-5; tentatively, D is TRBD1 (5 bases). V dropped 4 bases and J dropped 1 base, with 10 bases sitting between them. Germline lookup yields CDR1 SQVTM and CDR2 ANQGSEA. The CDR3 is 13 amino acids. The CDR3 is CSVGQGSQETQYF. The CDR3 nucleotides are TGCAGCGTTGGGCAGGGATCCCAAGAGACCCAGTACTTC.

This clone occurred once. The V call is TRBV5-1, the J call TRBJ1-2; 7 bases align to TRBD1. Trimming cost V 2 bases and J 0 bases; bases outside gene matches: 1. CDR1 is SGHRS and CDR2 is YFSETQ in the germline V gene. CDR3 length equals 14 residues. In DNA form, the CDR3 reads TGCGCCAGCAGCTTCACAGGGGCTAACTATGGCTACACCTTC. Its translation is CASSFTGANYGYTF.

The CDR3 sequence is CATRGPVASGPLYDEQFF. For the CDR3, the DNA is TGTGCCACCAGGGGGCCGGTAGCTAGCGGCCCCCTTTACGATGAGCAGTTCTTC. The V call is TRBV24-1, the J call TRBJ2-1; 7 nucleotides line up with TRBD2. Germline CDR1 is KGHDR and CDR2 is SFDVKD. Trimming cost V 7 bases and J 8 bases; bases outside gene matches: 22. The CDR3 is 18 amino acids.

The gene calls are TRBV5-1 and TRBJ2-1; TRBD2 might be the D (6 bases). This CDR3 has 16 residues. Germline V CDR1 and CDR2: SGHRS, YFSETQ. V lost 0 bases and J 3 bases, leaving 13 bases between the germline ends. CDR3: CASSLVAGNDYNEQFF. The CDR3, as DNA: TGCGCCAGCAGCTTGGTTGCGGGGAACGACTACAATGAGCAGTTCTTC.

This clone was seen only once. V gene TRBV20-1 combines with J gene TRBJ2-7; TRBD2 matches 11 bases. With 3 bases clipped from V and 0 bases from J, the junction kept 10 bases outside the gene matches. CDR1 is DFQATT, CDR2 SNEGSKA, per germline (reference sequence). The CDR3 is 17 residues long. The CDR3 bases are TGCAGTGCTAGTCCGGGACTAGCGGCTTGGAGCTCCTACGAGCAGTACTTC. Translating gives CSASPGLAAWSSYEQYF.

J is TRBJ1-6 and V is TRBV9, with 7 bases aligning to TRBD1. Germline V gives CDR1 SGDLS, CDR2 YYNGEE. CDR3 length: 14 residues. J lost 8 bases, V lost 3 bases, and 5 bases had no gene match. The CDR3 DNA follows: TGTGCCAGCAGCGGGGACAGTTTTTATTCACCCCTCCACTTT. It codes for CASSGDSFYSPLHF.

This chain links TRBV27 with TRBJ1-1; 7 bases align to TRBD1. This CDR3 region has 14 residues. Germline assignment: CDR1 MNHEY and CDR2 SMNVEV (reference sequence). Unmatched junction bases numbered 8, after V lost 5 bases and J lost 5 bases. The chain's CDR3 is CASSLYPGGTEAFF. The DNA of the CDR3 is TGTGCCAGCAGTCTTTATCCAGGGGGGACTGAAGCTTTCTTT.

Here the CDR3 DNA reads TGTGCCATCAGTGACCTAGATGATACGCAGTATTTT. It translates to CAISDLDDTQYF. The genes are TRBV10-3 and TRBJ2-3, with D unclear. The V gene lost 3 bases and the J gene lost 6 bases, with 7 bases spanning the gap. CDR3 length: 12 residues. Germline V lookup: CDR1 ENHRY, CDR2 SYGVKD.

The V and J genes are TRBV27 and TRBJ2-5, with 8 bases matching TRBD1. Trimming took 2 bases from V and 2 from J; bases not matched to a gene: 1. This CDR3 has 14 residues. Germline lookup yields CDR1 MNHEY and CDR2 SMNVEV (reference sequence). CDR3 coding DNA: TGTGCCAGCAGTTTAAACAGGGGGCAAGAGACCCAGTACTTC. It yields the protein CASSLNRGQETQYF.

The rearrangement links TRBV24-1 to TRBJ2-2, with D uncertain. Per the germline V gene, CDR1 is KGHDR and CDR2 is SFDVKD. The CDR3 is made up of 13 amino acids. The V end was cut by 5 bases, the J end by 1 base, with 4 bases between. CDR3 DNA: TGTGCCACCAGTGCCCAGAACACCGGGGAGCTGTTTTTT. Its translation is CATSAQNTGELFF.

The CDR3 protein is CASSLAVSGRASDTQYF. The CDR3 DNA follows: TGCGCCAGCAGCTTGGCCGTGAGCGGGAGGGCTTCAGATACGCAGTATTTT. The chain combines TRBV5-1 with TRBJ2-3, with TRBD2 matching 10 bases. V dropped 0 bases and J dropped 4; count of bases not matched to a gene: 8. The CDR3 sequence is 17 residues long. Germline CDR1 is SGHRS and CDR2 is YFSETQ.

The gene calls are TRBV5-1 and TRBJ1-5, with TRBD1 matching over 8 bases. The CDR3 contains 15 residues. Germline V CDR1 and CDR2: SGHRS, YFSETQ. V lost 1 base to trimming and J lost 2 bases; unmatched junction nucleotides: 2. In DNA form, the CDR3 reads TGCGCCAGCAGCTTGACGACAGGGGGCAATCAGCCCCAGCATTTT. Amino acids: CASSLTTGGNQPQHF.

This clone has more than one count but fewer than ten. This sequence joins TRBV6-4 and TRBJ1-1, with TRBD1 matching 8 bases. J was trimmed by 3 bases and V by 6 bases; bases with no gene match: 6. From germline, CDR1 is MRHNA and CDR2 SNTAGT. The CDR3 loop spans 14 amino acids. The CDR3 is CASRQQGGDTEAFF. Here the CDR3 DNA reads TGTGCCAGCAGGCAACAGGGGGGAGACACTGAAGCTTTCTTT.

The chain is built from TRBV6-5 and TRBJ2-7; tentatively, D is TRBD2 (5 bases). CDR3 length equals 14 residues. V lost 7 bases and J lost 3, with 16 bases in between. Germline CDR1 MNHEY, CDR2 SVGAGI. CDR3 coding DNA: TGTGCCAGCAAGGCGGGTAACCTAATCTACGAGCAGTACTTC. This sequence encodes CASKAGNLIYEQYF.

The chain joins TRBV9 to TRBJ2-6; the match to TRBD1 covers 8 bases. J lost 0 bases, V lost 0 bases, and 5 bases had no gene match. The CDR3 loop spans 18 amino acids. The germline CDR1 and CDR2 sequences are SGDLS and YYNGEE. The chain's CDR3 is CASSVARDRSSGANVLTF. DNA for the CDR3: TGTGCCAGCAGCGTAGCTAGGGACAGGAGCTCTGGGGCCAACGTCCTGACTTTC.

The chain couples TRBV24-1 to TRBJ2-3; 12 nucleotides agree with TRBD2. The CDR3 spans 18 residues. Losses at the gene ends were 2 bases for V and 0 bases for J; bases not matched to a gene: 5. In germline, CDR1 is KGHDR, CDR2 SFDVKD. CDR3 nucleotides: TGTGCCACCAGTGATTACCCGACTAGCGGGAGAAGCACAGATACGCAGTATTTT. Residues: CATSDYPTSGRSTDTQYF.

This clone has just one count. The chain carries TRBV5-5 and TRBJ2-1; D might be TRBD1 (5 bases). Trimming took 4 bases from V and 9 from J, leaving 11 bases between them. This CDR3 spans 12 amino acids. Germline values: CDR1 SGHKS, CDR2 YYEKEE (reference sequence). The CDR3 DNA is TGTGCCAGCAGCCTGACAGTCGTTGAGCAGTTCTTC. Translating gives CASSLTVVEQFF.